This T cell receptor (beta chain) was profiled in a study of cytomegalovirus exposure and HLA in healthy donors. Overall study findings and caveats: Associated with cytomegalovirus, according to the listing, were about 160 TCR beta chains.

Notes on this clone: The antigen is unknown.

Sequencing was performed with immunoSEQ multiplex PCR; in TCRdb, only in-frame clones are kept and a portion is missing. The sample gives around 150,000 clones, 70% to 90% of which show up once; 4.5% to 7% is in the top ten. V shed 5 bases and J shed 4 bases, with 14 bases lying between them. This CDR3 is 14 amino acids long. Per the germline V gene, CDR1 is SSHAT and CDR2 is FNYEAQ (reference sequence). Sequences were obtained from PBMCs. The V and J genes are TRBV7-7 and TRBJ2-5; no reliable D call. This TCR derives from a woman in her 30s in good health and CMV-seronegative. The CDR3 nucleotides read TGTGCCAGCAGCCCCGAGATTGGCTTAGAGACCCAGTACTTC. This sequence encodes CASSPEIGLETQYF.